The 25 T cell receptor beta chains in this list originate from one sample, sequenced in a study of blood T cells in healthy people across ages. Primed by a sample-barcoded 5' primer and a J-beta primer mix, a second PCR proceeded for 7 to 11 cycles. TCRdb reanalysed the 5' RACE reads using MiXCR and keeps one entry per CDR3 protein. The profile shows 450,000 to 600,000 distinct CDR3 sequences, 25% to 35% of them singletons. The same specimen was also included in a second study, on T cells of mothers and their children.

The sequencing sample was made of blood. The source of these receptors is a boy between 2 and 10 years old in good health.

This clonotype has only a few counts. V usage is TRBV10-3 and J usage is TRBJ2-5; TRBD2 matches at 15 bases. The DNA end favors TRBJ2-1, so the J call may be wrong. This CDR3 region has 15 residues. The germline V gene encodes CDR1 ENHRY and CDR2 SYGVKD. The CDR3 spells CAISEWTSGRDEQFF. The DNA of the CDR3 is TGTGCCATCAGTGAATGGACTAGCGGGAGGGATGAGCAGTTCTTC.

The chain carries TRBV20-1 and TRBJ1-4, with D unresolved. Germline lookup yields CDR1 DFQATT and CDR2 SNEGSKA (reference sequence). V lost 3 bases and J lost 4, with 15 bases in between. This CDR3 comprises 15 residues. CDR3 loop: CSASPSSWSNEKLFF. The CDR3 DNA reads as TGCAGTGCTAGCCCCTCCAGCTGGAGTAATGAAAAACTGTTTTTT.

This clonotype was found a few times. A junction end diverges from the germline sequence, so it may reflect a read error. The rearrangement uses TRBV20-1 and TRBJ2-2, with a possible D match to TRBD2 (5 bases). CDR1 and CDR2 from the germline V gene are DFQATT and SNEGSKA (reference sequence). There are 16 residues in the CDR3. The CDR3 DNA reads as TGCAGTGCCAGAGGAGAGGGAGCGACTTACACCGGGGAGCTGTTTTTT. Protein product: CSARGEGATYTGELFF.

This clonotype has more than one count but fewer than ten. The V and J genes are TRBV20-1 and TRBJ2-2; 7 bases agree with TRBD2. The CDR3 has 13 residues. The trim removed 5 bases at V and 4 bases at J, leaving 4 bases unmatched. The germline gives CDR1 DFQATT, CDR2 SNEGSKA (reference sequence). The CDR3: CSAVTSSTGELFF. Written as DNA, the CDR3 is TGCAGTGCTGTGACTAGCTCCACCGGGGAGCTGTTTTTT.

This clonotype was picked up a small number of times. The chain is built from TRBV10-3 and TRBJ2-5; the match to TRBD2 covers 14 bases. J was trimmed by 4 bases and V by 3 bases; bases with no gene match: 10. The CDR3 totals 18 residues. The germline V gene encodes CDR1 ENHRY and CDR2 SYGVKD. This CDR3 is CAISDFSGTSGRGETQYF. The CDR3 region has the DNA TGTGCCATCAGTGACTTTTCCGGGACTAGCGGGAGAGGAGAGACCCAGTACTTC.

This chain uses TRBV7-9 with TRBJ2-1; D is ambiguous. Germline V lookup: CDR1 SEHNR, CDR2 FQNEAQ (reference sequence). This CDR3 comprises 17 residues. V was shortened by 0 bases and J by 4 bases, with 16 bases between the two germline ends. CDR3 in DNA: TGTGCCAGCAGCTTAGCTCGGGCCCTGCTCGGGTACAATGAGCAGTTCTTC. It translates to CASSLARALLGYNEQFF.

In its sample, this clonotype was seen once. The rearrangement uses TRBV10-3 and TRBJ1-4; D call uncertain. Germline loops: CDR1 ENHRY, CDR2 SYGVKD. V was shortened by 3 bases and J by 3 bases, with 17 bases between the two germline ends. CDR3 length: 17 residues. In nucleotides, the CDR3 is TGTGCCATCAGTGATCGGGTTTCGTCTGTGGCTAATGAAAAACTGTTTTTT. It specifies CAISDRVSSVANEKLFF.

This CDR3 reads CASSVGSTDTQYF. In nucleotides, the CDR3 is TGTGCCAGCAGTGTTGGAAGCACAGATACGCAGTATTTT. The chain uses TRBV2 and TRBJ2-3, with D unresolved. V lost 4 bases and J lost 0, with 5 bases in between. This CDR3 contains 13 residues. Looked up from germline, CDR1 is SNHLY and CDR2 is FYNNEI.

The chain combines TRBV6-2 or TRBV6-3 with TRBJ2-7, with 7 bases aligning to TRBD1. V trimming: 4 bases; J trimming: 3 bases; junction bases outside the gene matches: 9. The CDR3 sequence is 15 residues long. Germline-derived CDR1 and CDR2 are MNHEY and SVGEGT. CDR3 DNA: TGTGCCAGCAGTTGGACAGGTCCAATAAGCTACGAGCAGTACTTC. It specifies CASSWTGPISYEQYF.

This clonotype occurred a few times. The chain combines TRBV12-3 or TRBV12-4 with TRBJ1-2, with D uncertain. This CDR3 has 10 amino acids. The ends were cut back, 1 base at V and 9 bases at J, with 3 bases in the middle. This chain's CDR3 is CASSLVSYTF. The CDR3 DNA follows: TGTGCCAGCAGTTTAGTCAGCTACACCTTC.

The V gene is TRBV20-1, the J gene TRBJ1-1; D is possibly TRBD1 (6 bases). This CDR3 comprises 14 residues. Germline-derived CDR1 and CDR2 are DFQATT and SNEGSKA (reference sequence). The V end was cut by 2 bases, the J end by 3 bases, with 13 bases between. Written as DNA, the CDR3 is TGCAGTGCTAGACATACAGGGAGGGACACTGAAGCTTTCTTT. Protein product: CSARHTGRDTEAFF.

V is TRBV6-5 and J is TRBJ1-6, with D possibly TRBD1 on 5 matching bases. V dropped 0 bases and J dropped 5 bases, with 11 bases sitting between them. The CDR3 extends over 16 amino acids. Germline-derived CDR1 and CDR2 are MNHEY and SVGAGI. CDR3 loop: CASSYSGDGDNSPLHF. CDR3 in DNA: TGTGCCAGCAGTTACTCAGGGGATGGGGATAATTCACCCCTCCACTTT.

This clonotype showed up just a few times. The chain employs TRBV6-2 or TRBV6-3 and TRBJ2-5; D is possibly TRBD2 (5 bases). Germline V gene sequence: CDR1 MNHEY, CDR2 SVGEGT. This CDR3 is built from 13 residues. The V gene lost 2 bases and the J gene lost 2 bases, with 6 bases spanning the gap. CDR3 sequence: CASSYRRQETQYF. Here the CDR3 DNA reads TGTGCCAGCAGTTACCGGAGGCAAGAGACCCAGTACTTC.

This clonotype has only a few counts. The V and J genes are TRBV5-1 and TRBJ1-6; 8 nucleotides match TRBD1. Germline-derived CDR1 and CDR2 are SGHRS and YFSETQ. V shed 4 bases, J shed 10 bases, and the junction held 7 bases outside the gene matches. CDR3 size: 14 residues. The CDR3 spells CASSVMDRDSPLHF. CDR3 DNA: TGCGCCAGCAGCGTGATGGACAGGGACTCACCCCTCCACTTT.

This chain joins TRBV4-3 and TRBJ2-3; D not certain. This CDR3 contains 13 residues. V was pared by 0 bases and J by 5 bases, with 6 bases between. CDR1 is LGHNA and CDR2 is YSLEER in the germline V gene. The CDR3 nucleotides read TGCGCCAGCAGCCAAGATTCCGTAGATACGCAGTATTTT. This encodes CASSQDSVDTQYF.

The chain joins TRBV15 to TRBJ2-7, with D perhaps TRBD1 (5 bases). Germline V gene sequence: CDR1 LNHNV, CDR2 YYDKDF (reference sequence). The V end was cut by 2 bases, the J end by 3 bases, with 11 bases between. This CDR3 is built from 14 residues. For the CDR3, the DNA is TGTGCCACCAGCAGACCGACAGATATCTACGAGCAGTACTTC. As protein: CATSRPTDIYEQYF.

This clonotype was seen more than once but under ten times. The chain carries TRBV5-4 and TRBJ2-5; D is perhaps TRBD1 (6 bases). V gave up 2 bases and J gave up 2 bases, with 13 bases separating them. The germline V gene has CDR1 SGHNT and CDR2 YYREEE (reference sequence). The CDR3 runs to 15 residues. CDR3 DNA sequence: TGTGCCAGCAGCTTACCACAGGGAAGTCAAGAGACCCAGTACTTC. Its translation is CASSLPQGSQETQYF.

The J gene is TRBJ1-1, the V gene TRBV25-1; TRBD1 aligns across 7 bases. Germline trimming cut 6 bases from V and 3 bases from J; bases unmatched to any gene: 13. This CDR3 contains 16 residues. The germline V gene encodes CDR1 MGHDK and CDR2 SYGVNS. CDR3 sequence (DNA): TGTGCCAGCAGAAGCAAAGGGGGACAGTTTGACACTGAAGCTTTCTTT. This codes for CASRSKGGQFDTEAFF.

The CDR3 nucleotides read TGTGCCAGCAGCTTAGCTTGGGGAGGAGGCATTCAGTACTTC. Encoded protein: CASSLAWGGGIQYF. The chain has TRBV7-2 and TRBJ2-4, with TRBD2 as a possible D gene (6 bases). The ends were cut back, 0 bases at V and 9 bases at J, with 12 bases in the middle. Germline lookup yields CDR1 SGHTA and CDR2 FQGNSA. The CDR3 loop spans 14 amino acids. Based on the CDR3 plus reference TRBV7-2 and TRBJ2-4, the full variable domain is GAGVSQSPSNKVTEKGKDVELRCDPISGHTALYWYRQSLGQGLEFLIYFQGNSAPDKSGLPSDRFSAERTGGSVSTLTIQRTQQEDSAVYLCASSLAWGGGIQYFGAGTRLSVL.

As regards this clonotype: One end of the junction varies from germline; a read error may be responsible. The chain joins TRBV7-2 to TRBJ2-1; 7 bases fit TRBD2. Germline CDR1 is SGHTA and CDR2 is FQGNSA. The CDR3 is 16 residues long. The CDR3 loop reads CASSRGLGGSPNQQFF. The CDR3 nucleotides read TGTGCCAGCAGCCGGGGGTTGGGCGGGAGTCCCAATCAGCAGTTCTTC. Full variable domain (remainder filled in from reference TRBV7-2 and TRBJ2-1): GAGVSQSPSNKVTEKGKDVELRCDPISGHTALYWYRQSLGQGLEFLIYFQGNSAPDKSGLPSDRFSAERTGGSVSTLTIQRTQQEDSAVYLCASSRGLGGSPNQQFFGPGTRLTVL.

This chain joins TRBV12-3 or TRBV12-4 and TRBJ2-5; possibly TRBD1 for D (5 bases). The DNA end is more similar to TRBJ2-7, so the J call may be wrong. The CDR3 runs 14 residues. CDR3: CASSLGSRDYEQYF. In DNA, the CDR3 is TGTGCCAGCAGTTTAGGGAGCAGGGACTACGAGCAGTACTTC.

The chain employs TRBV6-6 and TRBJ2-7; D unclear. The CDR3 has 12 residues. The V gene's germline CDR1 is MNHNY and CDR2 SVGAGI (reference sequence). The germline V and J ends were trimmed by 3 bases and 6 bases, with 9 bases remaining between them. CDR3 in amino acids: CASSYRPGEQYF. CDR3 coding DNA: TGTGCCAGCAGTTATCGCCCCGGCGAGCAGTACTTC.

This clonotype was picked up one time. The chain links TRBV30 to TRBJ2-5; D is undetermined. The better agreement between TRBJ2-7 and the DNA end casts doubt on the J call. The CDR3 spans 14 residues. CDR1 GTSNPN and CDR2 SVGIG come from the germline V gene (reference sequence). As DNA, the CDR3 is TGTGCCATAACGCCCCGTGAGAACTCCTACGAGCAGTACTTC. The encoded protein is CAITPRENSYEQYF.

This clonotype was seen only a few times. The chain is built from TRBV10-3 and TRBJ2-6; D possibly corresponds to TRBD1 (6 bases). Between the trimmed V and J ends, which lost 3 bases and 4 bases, there was a span of 13 bases. Germline V CDR1 and CDR2: ENHRY, SYGVKD. The CDR3 runs 16 residues. DNA of the CDR3: TGTGCCATCAGTGACACAGGGTTGGGAGGGGCCAACGTCCTGACTTTC. This encodes CAISDTGLGGANVLTF.

Written as DNA, the CDR3 is TGTGCCAGCAGTTTCTGGCGGGGGGGACAAGAGACCCAGTACTTC. It is translated as CASSFWRGGQETQYF. This sequence joins TRBV12-3 or TRBV12-4 and TRBJ2-5, with TRBD2 identical over 9 bases. With V trimmed by 3 bases and J by 2 bases, 4 bases remained unmatched. The CDR3 loop spans 15 amino acids.